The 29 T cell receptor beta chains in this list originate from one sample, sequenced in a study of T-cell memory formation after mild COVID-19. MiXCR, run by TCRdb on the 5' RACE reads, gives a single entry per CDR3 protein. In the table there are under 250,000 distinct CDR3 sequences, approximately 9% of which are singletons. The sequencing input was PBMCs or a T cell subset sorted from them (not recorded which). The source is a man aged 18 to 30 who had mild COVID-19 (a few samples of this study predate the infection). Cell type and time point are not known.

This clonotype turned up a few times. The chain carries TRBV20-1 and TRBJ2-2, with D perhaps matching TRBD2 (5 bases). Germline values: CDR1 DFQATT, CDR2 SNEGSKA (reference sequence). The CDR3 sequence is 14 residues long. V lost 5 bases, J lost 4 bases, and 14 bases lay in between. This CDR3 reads CSARQAAGTGELFF. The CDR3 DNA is TGCAGTGCTCGCCAAGCGGCCGGCACCGGGGAGCTGTTTTTT.

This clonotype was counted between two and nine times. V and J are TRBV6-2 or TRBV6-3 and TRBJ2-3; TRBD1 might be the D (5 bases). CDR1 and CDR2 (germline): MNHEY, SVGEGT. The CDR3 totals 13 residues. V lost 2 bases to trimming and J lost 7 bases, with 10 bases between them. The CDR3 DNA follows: TGTGCCAGCAGTTACGCTGGACAAAATACGCAGTATTTT. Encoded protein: CASSYAGQNTQYF.

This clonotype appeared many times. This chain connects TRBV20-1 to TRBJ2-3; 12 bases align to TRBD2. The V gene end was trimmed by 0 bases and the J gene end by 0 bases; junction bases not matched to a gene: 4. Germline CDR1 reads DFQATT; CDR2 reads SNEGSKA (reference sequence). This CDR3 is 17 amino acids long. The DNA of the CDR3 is TGCAGTGCTAGAGAACTAGCGGGGGGCATAAGCACAGATACGCAGTATTTT. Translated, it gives CSARELAGGISTDTQYF.

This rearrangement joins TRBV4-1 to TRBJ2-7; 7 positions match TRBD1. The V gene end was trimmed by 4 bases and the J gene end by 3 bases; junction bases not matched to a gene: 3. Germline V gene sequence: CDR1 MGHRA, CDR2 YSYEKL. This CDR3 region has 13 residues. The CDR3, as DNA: TGCGCCAGCAGCCGCCGGGACAGCTACGAGCAGTACGTC. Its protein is CASSRRDSYEQYV.

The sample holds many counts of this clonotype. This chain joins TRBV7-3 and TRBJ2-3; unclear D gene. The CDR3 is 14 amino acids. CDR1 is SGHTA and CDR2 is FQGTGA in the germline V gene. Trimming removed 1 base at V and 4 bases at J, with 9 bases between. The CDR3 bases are TGTGCCAGCAGCTTAAACCCCGTTGCAGATACGCAGTATTTT. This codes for CASSLNPVADTQYF.

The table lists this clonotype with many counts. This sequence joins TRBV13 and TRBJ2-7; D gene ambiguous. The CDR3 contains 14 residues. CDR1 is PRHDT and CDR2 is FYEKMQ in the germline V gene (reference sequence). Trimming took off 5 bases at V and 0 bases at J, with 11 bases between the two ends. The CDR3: CASSPSANSYEQYF. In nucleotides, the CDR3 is TGTGCCAGCAGCCCGTCGGCCAACTCCTACGAGCAGTACTTC.

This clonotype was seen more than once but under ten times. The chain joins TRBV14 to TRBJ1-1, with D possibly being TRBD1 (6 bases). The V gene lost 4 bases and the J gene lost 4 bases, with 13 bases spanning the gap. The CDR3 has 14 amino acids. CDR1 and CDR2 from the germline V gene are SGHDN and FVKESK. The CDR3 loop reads CASSPIQGPTEAFF. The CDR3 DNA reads TGTGCCAGCAGCCCAATCCAGGGGCCCACTGAAGCTTTCTTT.

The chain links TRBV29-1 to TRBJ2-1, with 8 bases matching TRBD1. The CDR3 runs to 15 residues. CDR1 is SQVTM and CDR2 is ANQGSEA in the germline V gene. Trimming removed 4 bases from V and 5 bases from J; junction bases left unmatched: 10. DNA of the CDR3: TGCAGCGTTGGGAGGGCAGGGGGCCCTAACAATGAGCAGTTCTTC. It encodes CSVGRAGGPNNEQFF.

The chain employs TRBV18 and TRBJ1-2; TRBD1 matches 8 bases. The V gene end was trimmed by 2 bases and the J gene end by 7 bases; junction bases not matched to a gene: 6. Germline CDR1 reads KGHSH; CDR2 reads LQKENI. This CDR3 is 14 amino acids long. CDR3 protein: CASSPDRGGGGYTF. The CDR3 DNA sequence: TGTGCCAGCTCACCAGACAGGGGAGGCGGTGGCTACACCTTC.

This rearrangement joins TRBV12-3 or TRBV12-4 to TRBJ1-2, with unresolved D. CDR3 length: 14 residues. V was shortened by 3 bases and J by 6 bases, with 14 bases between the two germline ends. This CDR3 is CASSFAVSGDGYTF. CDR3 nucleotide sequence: TGTGCCAGCAGTTTCGCGGTGTCCGGTGATGGCTACACCTTC.

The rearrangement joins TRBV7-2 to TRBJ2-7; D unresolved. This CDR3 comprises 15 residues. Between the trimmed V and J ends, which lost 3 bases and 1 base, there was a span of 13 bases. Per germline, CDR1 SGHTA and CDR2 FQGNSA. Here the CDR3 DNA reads TGTGCCAGCAGCTTGGCAGCTACCCCATCCTACGAGCAGTACTTC. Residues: CASSLAATPSYEQYF. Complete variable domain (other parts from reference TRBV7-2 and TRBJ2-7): GAGVSQSPSNKVTEKGKDVELRCDPISGHTALYWYRQSLGQGLEFLIYFQGNSAPDKSGLPSDRFSAERTGGSVSTLTIQRTQQEDSAVYLCASSLAATPSYEQYFGPGTRLTVT.

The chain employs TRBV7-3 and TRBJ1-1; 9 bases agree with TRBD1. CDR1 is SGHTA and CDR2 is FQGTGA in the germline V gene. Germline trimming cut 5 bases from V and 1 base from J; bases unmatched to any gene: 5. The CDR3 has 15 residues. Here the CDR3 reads CASSPRTGENTEAFF. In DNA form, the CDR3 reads TGTGCCAGCAGCCCGAGGACAGGGGAGAACACTGAAGCTTTCTTT.

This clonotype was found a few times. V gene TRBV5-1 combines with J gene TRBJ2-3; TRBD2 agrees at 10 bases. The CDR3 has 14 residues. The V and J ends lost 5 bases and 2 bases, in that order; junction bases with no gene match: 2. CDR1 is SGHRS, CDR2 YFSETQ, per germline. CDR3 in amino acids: CASRLAGSTDTQYF. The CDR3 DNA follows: TGCGCCAGCAGACTAGCGGGATCCACAGATACGCAGTATTTT.

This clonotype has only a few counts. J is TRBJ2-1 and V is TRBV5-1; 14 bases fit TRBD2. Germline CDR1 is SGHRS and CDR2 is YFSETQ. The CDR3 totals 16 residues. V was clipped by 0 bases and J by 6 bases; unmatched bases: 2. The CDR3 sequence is CASSLGGLAGGNEQFF. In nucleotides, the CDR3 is TGCGCCAGCAGCTTGGGAGGACTAGCGGGGGGCAATGAGCAGTTCTTC.

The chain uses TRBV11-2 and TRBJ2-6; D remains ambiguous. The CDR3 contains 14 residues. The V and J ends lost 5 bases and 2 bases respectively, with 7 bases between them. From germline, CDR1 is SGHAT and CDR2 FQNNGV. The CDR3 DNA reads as TGTGCCAGCAGCGGCGCACCTGGGGCCAACGTCCTGACTTTC. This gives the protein CASSGAPGANVLTF.

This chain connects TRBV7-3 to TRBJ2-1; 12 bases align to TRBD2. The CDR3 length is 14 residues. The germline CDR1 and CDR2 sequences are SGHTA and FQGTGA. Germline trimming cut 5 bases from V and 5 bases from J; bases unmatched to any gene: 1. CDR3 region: CASSLAGGNNEQFF. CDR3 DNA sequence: TGTGCCAGCAGCCTAGCGGGGGGGAACAATGAGCAGTTCTTC.

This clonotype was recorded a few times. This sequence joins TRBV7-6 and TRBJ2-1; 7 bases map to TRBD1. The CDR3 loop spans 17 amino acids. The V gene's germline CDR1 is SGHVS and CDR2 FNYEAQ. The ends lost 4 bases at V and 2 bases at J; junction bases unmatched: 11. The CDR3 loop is CASSSRDSPATYNEQFF. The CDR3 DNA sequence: TGTGCCAGCAGCTCTAGGGACAGCCCCGCTACCTACAATGAGCAGTTCTTC.

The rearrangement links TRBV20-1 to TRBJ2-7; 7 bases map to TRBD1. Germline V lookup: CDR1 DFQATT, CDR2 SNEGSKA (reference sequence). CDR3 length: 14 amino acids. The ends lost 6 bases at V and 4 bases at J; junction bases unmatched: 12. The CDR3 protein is CSAQQGGSPYEQYV. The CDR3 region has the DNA TGCAGTGCCCAACAAGGGGGCTCACCTTACGAGCAGTACGTC.

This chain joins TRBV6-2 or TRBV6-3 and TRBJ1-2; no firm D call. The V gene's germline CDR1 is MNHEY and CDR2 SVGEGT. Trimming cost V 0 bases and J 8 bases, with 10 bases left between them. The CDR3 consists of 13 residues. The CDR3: CASSYSVADGYTF. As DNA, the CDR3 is TGTGCCAGCAGTTACTCAGTGGCGGACGGCTACACCTTC.

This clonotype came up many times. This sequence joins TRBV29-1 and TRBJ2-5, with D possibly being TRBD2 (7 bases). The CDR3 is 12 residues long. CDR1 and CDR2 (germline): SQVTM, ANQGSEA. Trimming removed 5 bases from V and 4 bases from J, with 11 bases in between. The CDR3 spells CSVRGAGETQYF. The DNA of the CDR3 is TGCAGCGTTCGGGGGGCAGGAGAGACCCAGTACTTC.

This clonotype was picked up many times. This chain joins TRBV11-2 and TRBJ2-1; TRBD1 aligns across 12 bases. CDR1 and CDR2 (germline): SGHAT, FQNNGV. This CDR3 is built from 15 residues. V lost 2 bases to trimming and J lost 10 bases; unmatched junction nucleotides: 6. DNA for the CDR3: TGTGCCAGCAGCTTATGGGGGACAGGGGGCAGGGAGCAGTTCTTC. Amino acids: CASSLWGTGGREQFF.

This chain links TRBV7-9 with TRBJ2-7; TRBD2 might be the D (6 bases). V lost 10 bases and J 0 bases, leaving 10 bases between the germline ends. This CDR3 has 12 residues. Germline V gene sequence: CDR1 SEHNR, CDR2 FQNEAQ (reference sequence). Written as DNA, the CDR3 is TGTGCCACGGGACTTTCCTCCTACGAGCAGTACTTC. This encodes CATGLSSYEQYF.

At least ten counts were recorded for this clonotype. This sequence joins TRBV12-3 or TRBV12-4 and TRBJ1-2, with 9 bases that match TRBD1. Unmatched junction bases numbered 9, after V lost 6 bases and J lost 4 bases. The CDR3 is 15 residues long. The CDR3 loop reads CASSRPGTGLYGYTF. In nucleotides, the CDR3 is TGTGCCAGCAGCCGTCCCGGGACAGGGCTCTATGGCTACACCTTC.

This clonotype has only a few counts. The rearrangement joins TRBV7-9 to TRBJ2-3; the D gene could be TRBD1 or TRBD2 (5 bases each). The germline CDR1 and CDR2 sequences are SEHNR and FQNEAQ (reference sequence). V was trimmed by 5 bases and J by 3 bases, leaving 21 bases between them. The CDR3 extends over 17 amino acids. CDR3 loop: CASSTSSGPRNTDTQYF. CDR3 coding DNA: TGTGCCAGCAGCACCTCGTCGGGACCGAGAAATACAGATACGCAGTATTTT.

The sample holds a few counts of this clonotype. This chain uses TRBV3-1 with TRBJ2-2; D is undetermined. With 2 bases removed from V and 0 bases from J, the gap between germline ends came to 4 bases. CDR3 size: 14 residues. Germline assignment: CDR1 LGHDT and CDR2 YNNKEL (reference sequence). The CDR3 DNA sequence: TGTGCCAGCAGCCAACTAGCGAACACCGGGGAGCTGTTTTTT. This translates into CASSQLANTGELFF.

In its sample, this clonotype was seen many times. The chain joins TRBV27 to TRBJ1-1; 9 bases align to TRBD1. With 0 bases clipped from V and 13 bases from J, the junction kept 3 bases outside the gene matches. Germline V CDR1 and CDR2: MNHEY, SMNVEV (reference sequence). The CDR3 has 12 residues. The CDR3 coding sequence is TGTGCCAGCAGTTTATCCCGGGACAGGGTTTTCTTT. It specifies CASSLSRDRVFF.

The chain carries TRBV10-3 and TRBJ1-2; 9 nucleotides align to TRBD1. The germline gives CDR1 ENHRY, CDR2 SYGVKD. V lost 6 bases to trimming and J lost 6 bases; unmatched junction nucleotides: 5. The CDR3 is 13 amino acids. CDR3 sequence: CAISRTGADGYTF. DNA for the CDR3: TGTGCCATCAGCCGGACAGGGGCTGATGGCTACACCTTC.

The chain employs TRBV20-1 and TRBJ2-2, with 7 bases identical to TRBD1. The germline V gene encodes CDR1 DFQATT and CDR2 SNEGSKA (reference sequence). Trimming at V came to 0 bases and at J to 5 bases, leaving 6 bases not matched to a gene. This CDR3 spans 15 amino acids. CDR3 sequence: CSARDIPRGTGELFF. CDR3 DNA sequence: TGCAGTGCTAGAGATATCCCCAGGGGGACCGGGGAGCTGTTTTTT.

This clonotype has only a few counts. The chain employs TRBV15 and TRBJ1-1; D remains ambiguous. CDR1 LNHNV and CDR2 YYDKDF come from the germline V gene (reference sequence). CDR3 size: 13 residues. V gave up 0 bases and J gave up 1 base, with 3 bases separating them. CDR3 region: CATSRDTNTEAFF. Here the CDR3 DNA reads TGTGCCACCAGCAGAGATACGAACACTGAAGCTTTCTTT.